A selection of T cell receptor beta chains follows, all from one sample in a study of cytomegalovirus exposure and HLA in healthy donors. Assay: immunoSEQ multiplex PCR; the TCRdb copy retains only in-frame clones and omits some. Among 120,000 to 150,000 clones, 76% were seen once, and the ten largest hold roughly 1.8%. What was sequenced was PBMCs. These receptors were obtained from a middle-aged woman in good health and CMV-seronegative. Both conserved end residues are part of each CDR3. A D gene is named only where the DNA matches it firmly. Expanded clones get a size class; other rows say once, few or many, or leave the size out.

CDR3 length: 13
clone size: few
D gene: TRBD1
V gene: TRBV29-1
J gene: TRBJ1-4
CDR3 protein: CSVRTGLNEKLFF
CDR3 DNA: TGCAGCGTTAGGACAGGCCTTAATGAAAAACTGTTTTTT

CDR3 length: 14
clone size: .
D gene: .
V gene: TRBV6-4
J gene: TRBJ1-5
CDR3 protein: CASSDQAGNQPQHF
CDR3 DNA: TGTGCCAGCAGTGACCAGGCCGGAAATCAGCCCCAGCATTTT

CDR3 length: 16
clone size: .
D gene: TRBD1
V gene: TRBV5-1
J gene: TRBJ2-3
CDR3 protein: CASSLVVGQGSDTQYF
CDR3 DNA: TGCGCCAGCAGCTTGGTAGTGGGACAGGGCTCAGATACGCAGTATTTT

CDR3 length: 13
clone size: few
D gene: .
V gene: TRBV7-2
J gene: TRBJ1-1
CDR3 protein: CASSSTVNTEAFF
CDR3 DNA: TGTGCCAGCAGTTCGACAGTTAACACTGAAGCTTTCTTT

CDR3 length: 14
clone size: .
D gene: TRBD1
V gene: TRBV5-4
J gene: TRBJ1-2
CDR3 protein: CASSLGTDNYGYTF
CDR3 DNA: TGTGCCAGCAGCCTCGGGACAGATAACTATGGCTACACCTTC

CDR3 length: 12
clone size: .
D gene: .
V gene: TRBV19
J gene: TRBJ1-1
CDR3 protein: CATGHPNTEAFF
CDR3 DNA: TGTGCCACCGGACACCCGAACACTGAAGCTTTCTTT

CDR3 length: 16
clone size: .
D gene: TRBD2
V gene: TRBV2
J gene: TRBJ2-2
CDR3 protein: CASSDRWAGGSGELFF
CDR3 DNA: TGTGCCAGCAGCGACCGGTGGGCGGGAGGGTCCGGGGAGCTGTTTTTT

CDR3 length: 14
clone size: few
D gene: .
V gene: TRBV4-1
J gene: TRBJ1-5
CDR3 protein: CASSQGQPNQPQHF
CDR3 DNA: TGCGCCAGCAGCCAAGGACAGCCTAATCAGCCCCAGCATTTT

CDR3 length: 16
clone size: .
D gene: TRBD1
V gene: TRBV2
J gene: TRBJ2-7
CDR3 protein: CASSNPPDPSQGEQYF
CDR3 DNA: TGTGCCAGCAGTAACCCCCCGGACCCCTCACAGGGGGAGCAGTACTTC

CDR3 length: 14
clone size: .
D gene: TRBD1
V gene: TRBV6-5
J gene: TRBJ2-5
CDR3 protein: CASSASGGGETQYF
CDR3 DNA: TGTGCCAGCAGTGCGTCAGGGGGCGGGGAGACCCAGTACTTC

CDR3 length: 15
clone size: few
D gene: .
V gene: TRBV2
J gene: TRBJ2-6
CDR3 protein: CASFLNRSGANVLTF
CDR3 DNA: TGTGCCAGCTTCCTAAACCGCTCTGGGGCCAACGTCCTGACTTTC

CDR3 length: 16
clone size: .
D gene: .
V gene: TRBV30
J gene: TRBJ1-3
CDR3 protein: CAWSDGGGSWGNTIYF
CDR3 DNA: TGTGCCTGGAGTGACGGTGGGGGCTCCTGGGGAAACACCATATATTTT

CDR3 length: 11
clone size: few
D gene: .
V gene: TRBV19
J gene: TRBJ2-5
CDR3 protein: CASSIDRTQYF
CDR3 DNA: TGTGCCAGTAGCATAGATCGGACCCAGTACTTC

CDR3 length: 17
clone size: once
D gene: .
V gene: TRBV21-1
J gene: TRBJ2-7
CDR3 protein: CASSIPTGGAMVCEQYF
CDR3 DNA: TGTGCCAGCAGCATACCAACAGGGGGCGCTATGGTCTGCGAGCAGTACTTC

CDR3 length: 17
clone size: .
D gene: .
V gene: TRBV27
J gene: TRBJ2-2
CDR3 protein: CASSFAWYRVGTGELFF
CDR3 DNA: TGTGCCAGCAGTTTCGCGTGGTACAGGGTTGGAACCGGGGAGCTGTTTTTT

CDR3 length: 15
clone size: .
D gene: .
V gene: TRBV18
J gene: TRBJ1-1
CDR3 protein: CASSQSVRQSTEAFF
CDR3 DNA: TGTGCCAGCTCACAAAGCGTAAGACAGAGCACTGAAGCTTTCTTT

CDR3 length: 14
clone size: .
D gene: .
V gene: TRBV5-1
J gene: TRBJ1-1
CDR3 protein: CASSLLGGNTEAFF
CDR3 DNA: TGCGCCAGCAGCTTGCTCGGAGGGAACACTGAAGCTTTCTTT

CDR3 length: 15
clone size: .
D gene: TRBD1
V gene: TRBV15
J gene: TRBJ2-3
CDR3 protein: CATSPRDSRTDTQYF
CDR3 DNA: TGTGCCACCAGCCCTCGGGACAGCAGAACAGATACGCAGTATTTT

CDR3 length: 16
clone size: .
D gene: TRBD2
V gene: TRBV4-1
J gene: TRBJ2-7
CDR3 protein: CASSQVTSVGSYEQYF
CDR3 DNA: TGCGCCAGCAGCCAAGTGACTAGCGTGGGGTCCTACGAGCAGTACTTC

CDR3 length: 15
clone size: .
D gene: .
V gene: TRBV6-5
J gene: TRBJ1-1
CDR3 protein: CASSYSPGVYTEAFF
CDR3 DNA: TGTGCCAGCAGTTACTCACCCGGGGTATACACTGAAGCTTTCTTT

CDR3 length: 14
clone size: .
D gene: .
V gene: TRBV15
J gene: TRBJ1-1
CDR3 protein: CATSRDNTNTEAFF
CDR3 DNA: TGTGCCACCAGCAGAGATAATACTAACACTGAAGCTTTCTTT

CDR3 length: 15
clone size: .
D gene: TRBD1
V gene: TRBV18
J gene: TRBJ1-5
CDR3 protein: CASSLTGGRYQPQHF
CDR3 DNA: TGTGCCAGCTCACTGACAGGGGGCAGATATCAGCCCCAGCATTTT

CDR3 length: 15
clone size: .
D gene: .
V gene: TRBV4-2
J gene: TRBJ2-5
CDR3 protein: CASSQEGSFEETQYF
CDR3 DNA: TGTGCCAGCAGCCAAGAAGGGAGCTTTGAAGAGACCCAGTACTTC

CDR3 length: 15
clone size: .
D gene: .
V gene: TRBV19
J gene: TRBJ2-7
CDR3 protein: CASSLQGLGTYEQYF
CDR3 DNA: TGTGCCAGTAGCCTACAGGGTTTAGGGACCTACGAGCAGTACTTC

CDR3 length: 16
clone size: .
D gene: TRBD2
V gene: TRBV5-1
J gene: TRBJ2-7
CDR3 protein: CASSLEVGGYSYEQYF
CDR3 DNA: TGCGCCAGCAGCTTGGAGGTGGGGGGGTACTCCTACGAGCAGTACTTC

CDR3 length: 14
clone size: .
D gene: TRBD2
V gene: TRBV7-8
J gene: TRBJ2-5
CDR3 protein: CASTLQRGQETQYF
CDR3 DNA: TGTGCCAGCACCTTACAGCGGGGCCAAGAGACCCAGTACTTC

CDR3 length: 13
clone size: .
D gene: .
V gene: TRBV27
J gene: TRBJ1-2
CDR3 protein: CASSFLSGVGYTF
CDR3 DNA: TGTGCCAGCAGTTTTTTATCAGGGGTTGGCTACACCTTC

CDR3 length: 13
clone size: .
D gene: TRBD1
V gene: TRBV18
J gene: TRBJ1-2
CDR3 protein: CASSRDSPEGYTF
CDR3 DNA: TGTGCCAGCTCTAGGGACAGCCCGGAGGGCTACACCTTC

CDR3 length: 14
clone size: .
D gene: .
V gene: TRBV5-1
J gene: TRBJ2-7
CDR3 protein: CASSLGLGLYEQYF
CDR3 DNA: TGCGCCAGCAGCTTGGGGTTGGGGCTCTACGAGCAGTACTTC

CDR3 length: 15
clone size: .
D gene: .
V gene: TRBV7-9
J gene: TRBJ1-5
CDR3 protein: CASSFGSYSNQPQHF
CDR3 DNA: TGTGCCAGCAGCTTTGGGAGTTATAGCAATCAGCCCCAGCATTTT

CDR3 length: 15
clone size: .
D gene: .
V gene: TRBV5-1
J gene: TRBJ2-3
CDR3 protein: CASSLGQGSTDTQYF
CDR3 DNA: TGCGCCAGCAGCTTGGGGCAGGGGAGCACAGATACGCAGTATTTT